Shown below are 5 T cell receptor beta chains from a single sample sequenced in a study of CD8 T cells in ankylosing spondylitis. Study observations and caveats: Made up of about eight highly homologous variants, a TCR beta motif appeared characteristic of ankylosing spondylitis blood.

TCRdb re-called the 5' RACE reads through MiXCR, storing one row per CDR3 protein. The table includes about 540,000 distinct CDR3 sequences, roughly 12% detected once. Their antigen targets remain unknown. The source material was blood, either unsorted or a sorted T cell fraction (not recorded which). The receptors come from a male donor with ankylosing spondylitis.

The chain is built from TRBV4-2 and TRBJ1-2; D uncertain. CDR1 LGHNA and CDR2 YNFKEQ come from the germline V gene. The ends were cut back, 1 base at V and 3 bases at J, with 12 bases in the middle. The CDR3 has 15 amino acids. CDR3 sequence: CASSQAAGDDYGYTF. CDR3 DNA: TGTGCCAGCAGCCAAGCTGCGGGTGATGACTATGGCTACACCTTC.

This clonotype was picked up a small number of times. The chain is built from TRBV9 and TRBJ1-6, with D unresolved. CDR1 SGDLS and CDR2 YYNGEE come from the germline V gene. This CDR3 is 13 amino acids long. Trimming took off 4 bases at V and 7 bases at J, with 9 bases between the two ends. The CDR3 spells CASSFGRNSPLHF. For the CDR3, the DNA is TGTGCCAGCAGCTTTGGGAGGAATTCACCCCTCCACTTT. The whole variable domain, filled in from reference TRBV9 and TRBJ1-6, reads DSGVTQTPKHLITATGQRVTLRCSPRSGDLSVYWYQQSLDQGLQFLIQYYNGEERAKGNILERFSAQQFPDLHSELNLSSLELGDSALYFCASSFGRNSPLHFGNGTRLTVT.

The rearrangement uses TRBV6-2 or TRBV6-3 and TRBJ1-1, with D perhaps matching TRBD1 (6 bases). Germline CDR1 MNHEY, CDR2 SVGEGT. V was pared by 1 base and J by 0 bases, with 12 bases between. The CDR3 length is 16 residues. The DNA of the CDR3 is TGTGCCAGCAGTTACTACAGGGCGCGGATGAACACTGAAGCTTTCTTT. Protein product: CASSYYRARMNTEAFF.

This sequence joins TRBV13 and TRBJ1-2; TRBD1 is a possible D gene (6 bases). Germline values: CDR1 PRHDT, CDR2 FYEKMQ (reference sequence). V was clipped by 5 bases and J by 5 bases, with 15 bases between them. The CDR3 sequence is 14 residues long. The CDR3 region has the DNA TGTGCCAGCAGCCTTGGGGGGCGCTCATATGGCTACACCTTC. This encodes CASSLGGRSYGYTF.

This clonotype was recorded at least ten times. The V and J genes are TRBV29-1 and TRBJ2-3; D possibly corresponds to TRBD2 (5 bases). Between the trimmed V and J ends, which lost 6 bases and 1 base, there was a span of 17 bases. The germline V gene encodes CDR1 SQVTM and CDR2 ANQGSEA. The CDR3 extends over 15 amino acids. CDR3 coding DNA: TGCAGCGTCAACGAACTAGGGTTTGGCACAGATACGCAGTATTTT. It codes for CSVNELGFGTDTQYF.